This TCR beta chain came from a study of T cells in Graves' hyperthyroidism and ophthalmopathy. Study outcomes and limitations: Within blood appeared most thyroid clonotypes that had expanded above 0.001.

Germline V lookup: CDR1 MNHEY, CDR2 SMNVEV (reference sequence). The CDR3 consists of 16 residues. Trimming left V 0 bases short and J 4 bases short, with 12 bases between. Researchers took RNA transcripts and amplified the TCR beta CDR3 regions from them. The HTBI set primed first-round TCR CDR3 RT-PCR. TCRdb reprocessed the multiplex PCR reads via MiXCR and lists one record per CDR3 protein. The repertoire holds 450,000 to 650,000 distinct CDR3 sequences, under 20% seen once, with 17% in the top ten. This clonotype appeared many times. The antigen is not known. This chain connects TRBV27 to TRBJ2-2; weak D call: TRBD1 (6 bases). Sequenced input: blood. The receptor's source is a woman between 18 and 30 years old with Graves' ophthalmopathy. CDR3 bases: TGTGCCAGCAGTTTATCGCAGGGGCGATTCACCGGGGAGCTGTTTTTT. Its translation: CASSLSQGRFTGELFF.